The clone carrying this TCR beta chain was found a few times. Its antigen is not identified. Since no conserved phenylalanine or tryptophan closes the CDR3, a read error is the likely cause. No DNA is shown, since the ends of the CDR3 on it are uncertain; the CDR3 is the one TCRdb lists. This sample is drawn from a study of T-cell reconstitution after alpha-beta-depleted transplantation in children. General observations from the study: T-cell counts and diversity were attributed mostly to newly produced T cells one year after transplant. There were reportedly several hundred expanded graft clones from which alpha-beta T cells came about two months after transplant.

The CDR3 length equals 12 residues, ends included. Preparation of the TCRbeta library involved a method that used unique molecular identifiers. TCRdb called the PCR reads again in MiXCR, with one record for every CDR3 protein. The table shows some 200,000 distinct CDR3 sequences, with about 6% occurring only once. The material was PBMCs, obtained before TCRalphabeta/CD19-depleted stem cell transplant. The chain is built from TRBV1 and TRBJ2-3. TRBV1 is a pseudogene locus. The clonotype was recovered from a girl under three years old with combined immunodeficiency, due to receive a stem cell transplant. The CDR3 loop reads CTSSRVTDPQYY.